A selection of T cell receptor beta chains follows, all from one sample in a study of T-cell memory formation after mild COVID-19. MiXCR, run by TCRdb on the 5' RACE reads, gives a single entry per CDR3 protein. This sample carries under 400,000 distinct CDR3 sequences, 25% to 30% of them seen once, and the ten largest clones take approximately 13%. Material for sequencing was PBMCs or a T cell subset sorted from them (not recorded which). The receptors were gathered from an adult woman who had mild COVID-19 (a few samples of this study predate the infection). Cell type and time point are not known. CDR3s include the opening cysteine and the closing phenylalanine or tryptophan. The D gene is left open where the match is weak. Size is stated for part of the rows, as once, few or many counts, or as a class when the clone is expanded.

CDR3 DNA: TGTGCCAGCAGCCCTGGGAGGGGGGTCCGCACAGATACGCAGTATTTT; CDR3 protein: CASSPGRGVRTDTQYF; CDR3 length: 16; V gene: TRBV27; clone size: NA; J gene: TRBJ2-3; D gene: NA
CDR3 DNA: TGCGCCAGCAGCCAAGCTCTAGCGGGGCCCCCTGGTACGCAGTATTTT; CDR3 protein: CASSQALAGPPGTQYF; CDR3 length: 16; V gene: TRBV4-1; clone size: few; J gene: TRBJ2-3; D gene: TRBD2
CDR3 DNA: TGTGCCAGCAGCGTTTATAACAGCCGCCGCGAGACCCAGTACTTC; CDR3 protein: CASSVYNSRRETQYF; CDR3 length: 15; V gene: TRBV9; clone size: NA; J gene: TRBJ2-5; D gene: NA
CDR3 DNA: TGTGCCAGCAGTTACTCGTCTAGTTGGCAGTACTTC; CDR3 protein: CASSYSSSWQYF; CDR3 length: 12; V gene: TRBV6-6; clone size: NA; J gene: TRBJ2-7; D gene: NA
CDR3 DNA: TGTGCCAGCAGTACACAACCGGGACAGGGGGCGAATACGCAGTATTTT; CDR3 protein: CASSTQPGQGANTQYF; CDR3 length: 16; V gene: TRBV2; clone size: NA; J gene: TRBJ2-3; D gene: TRBD1
CDR3 DNA: TGCAGTGCTAGAGCCCCGTACAGGGGGCCTGTCAACTACGAGCAGTACTTC; CDR3 protein: CSARAPYRGPVNYEQYF; CDR3 length: 17; V gene: TRBV20-1; clone size: NA; J gene: TRBJ2-7; D gene: TRBD1
CDR3 DNA: TGTGCCAGCAGCTCCCAAACTAGCCTGAACACCGGGGAGCTGTTTTTT; CDR3 protein: CASSSQTSLNTGELFF; CDR3 length: 16; V gene: TRBV7-2; clone size: NA; J gene: TRBJ2-2; D gene: NA
CDR3 DNA: TGTGCCAGCAGCCAAGGAGTAGCGACAGATACGCAGTATTTT; CDR3 protein: CASSQGVATDTQYF; CDR3 length: 14; V gene: TRBV4-2; clone size: NA; J gene: TRBJ2-3; D gene: NA
CDR3 DNA: TGTGCCGGGAGGACTAGCGGTAACACCGGGGAGCTGTTTTTT; CDR3 protein: CAGRTSGNTGELFF; CDR3 length: 14; V gene: TRBV19; clone size: few; J gene: TRBJ2-2; D gene: TRBD2
CDR3 DNA: TGTGCCAGCAGCCGTTCGGAGCCCTGGAATGAGCAGTTCTTC; CDR3 protein: CASSRSEPWNEQFF; CDR3 length: 14; V gene: TRBV7-9; clone size: NA; J gene: TRBJ2-1; D gene: NA
CDR3 DNA: TGCAGCGTCCTCCCCACGCCATATGGCTACACCTTC; CDR3 protein: CSVLPTPYGYTF; CDR3 length: 12; V gene: TRBV29-1; clone size: NA; J gene: TRBJ1-2; D gene: NA
CDR3 DNA: TGTGCCAGCAGGTGGACTAGCGGGAACACCGGGGAGCTGTTTTTT; CDR3 protein: CASRWTSGNTGELFF; CDR3 length: 15; V gene: TRBV12-3/TRBV12-4; clone size: NA; J gene: TRBJ2-2; D gene: TRBD2
CDR3 DNA: TGTGCCAGCAGTCCAAACTCAGGGGGCAGGACTGAAGCTTTCTTT; CDR3 protein: CASSPNSGGRTEAFF; CDR3 length: 15; V gene: TRBV28; clone size: NA; J gene: TRBJ1-1; D gene: TRBD1
CDR3 DNA: TGTGCCAGCAGTTTTGGTGCAACTAATGAAAAACTGTTTTTT; CDR3 protein: CASSFGATNEKLFF; CDR3 length: 14; V gene: TRBV28; clone size: NA; J gene: TRBJ1-4; D gene: NA
CDR3 DNA: TGTGCCAGCAGCGACGGCATCGGGTATGGCTACACCTTC; CDR3 protein: CASSDGIGYGYTF; CDR3 length: 13; V gene: TRBV7-2; clone size: NA; J gene: TRBJ1-2; D gene: NA
CDR3 DNA: TGCAGTGATAGAGCCCTGAATAGCGGGGCTTCCTACGAGCAGTACTTC; CDR3 protein: CSDRALNSGASYEQYF; CDR3 length: 16; V gene: TRBV20-1; clone size: NA; J gene: TRBJ2-7; D gene: TRBD2
CDR3 DNA: TGTGCCAGCAGCTTAATGCCTAAGAGGACAATAAAGACCCAGTACTTC; CDR3 protein: CASSLMPKRTIKTQYF; CDR3 length: 16; V gene: TRBV7-6; clone size: NA; J gene: TRBJ2-5; D gene: NA
CDR3 DNA: TGCAGTGCTAGATCTCCGGGACAGGGAAAGGTGGAGACCCAGTACTTC; CDR3 protein: CSARSPGQGKVETQYF; CDR3 length: 16; V gene: TRBV20-1; clone size: NA; J gene: TRBJ2-5; D gene: TRBD1
CDR3 DNA: TGCGCCAGCAGCTTGTCGGAGCCCATGAAGACCCAGTACTTC; CDR3 protein: CASSLSEPMKTQYF; CDR3 length: 14; V gene: TRBV5-1; clone size: few; J gene: TRBJ2-5; D gene: NA
CDR3 DNA: TGCAGTGCCTTCGACCCCAGGACCTATGGCTACACCTTC; CDR3 protein: CSAFDPRTYGYTF; CDR3 length: 13; V gene: TRBV20-1; clone size: few; J gene: TRBJ1-2; D gene: NA